The 4 T cell receptor beta chains below all came from one sample that was sequenced in a study of blood T cell repertoires in COVID-19. Sequenced by immunoSEQ multiplex PCR; TCRdb stores in-frame clones only, minus some. The repertoire holds 140,000 to 150,000 clones, with about nine tenths as singletons. The specimen sequenced was PBMCs or T cells enriched from blood (not recorded which). Receptors were obtained from a man aged 60 to 69 who had recovered from COVID-19.

The gene calls are TRBV5-1 and TRBJ2-7; a possible D gene is TRBD1 (5 bases). Germline V gives CDR1 SGHRS, CDR2 YFSETQ. The V and J ends lost 5 bases and 0 bases respectively, with 15 bases between them. The CDR3 is made up of 15 amino acids. The CDR3 spells CASREDSPSSYEQYF. The CDR3 bases are TGCGCCAGCAGGGAAGACAGTCCCAGCTCCTACGAGCAGTACTTC.

V and J are TRBV18 and TRBJ2-1; 9 positions match TRBD1. The CDR3 runs to 14 residues. Germline CDR1 reads KGHSH; CDR2 reads LQKENI. V lost 6 bases to trimming and J lost 9 bases; unmatched junction nucleotides: 9. CDR3 amino acids: CASSLGQGTGEQFF. Here the CDR3 DNA reads TGTGCCAGCTCTCTAGGACAGGGGACGGGTGAGCAGTTCTTC.

The chain carries TRBV5-1 and TRBJ2-7; 8 bases agree with TRBD1. Germline CDR1 is SGHRS and CDR2 is YFSETQ. V lost 4 bases to trimming and J lost 5 bases; unmatched junction nucleotides: 5. The CDR3 consists of 13 residues. The DNA for the CDR3 is TGCGCCAGCAGCATGGGACAGGCGGACGAGCAGTACTTC. This codes for CASSMGQADEQYF. Complete variable domain (other parts from reference TRBV5-1 and TRBJ2-7): KAGVTQTPRYLIKTRGQQVTLSCSPISGHRSVSWYQQTPGQGLQFLFEYFSETQRNKGNFPGRFSGRQFSNSRSEMNVSTLELGDSALYLCASSMGQADEQYFGPGTRLTVT.

The rearrangement links TRBV27 to TRBJ1-3; D is possibly TRBD1 (6 bases). The V end was cut by 6 bases, the J end by 4 bases, with 13 bases between. Germline V lookup: CDR1 MNHEY, CDR2 SMNVEV (reference sequence). The CDR3 is made up of 14 amino acids. The CDR3 DNA is TGTGCCAGCAGACTTACAGGGTCCGGAAACACCATATATTTT. Translating gives CASRLTGSGNTIYF.